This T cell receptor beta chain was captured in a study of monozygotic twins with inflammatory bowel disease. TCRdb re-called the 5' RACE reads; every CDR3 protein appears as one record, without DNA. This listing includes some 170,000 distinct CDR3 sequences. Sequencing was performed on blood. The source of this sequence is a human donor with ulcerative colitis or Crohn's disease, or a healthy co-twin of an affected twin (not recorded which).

The chain's CDR3 is CASDSGRGYEQYF. The chain couples TRBV7-8 to TRBJ2-7; no DNA is available, so the TRBD2 call from TCRdb remains unchecked. The V gene's germline CDR1 is SGHVS and CDR2 FQNEAQ. The CDR3 runs to 13 residues.